These 5 T cell receptor beta chains were sequenced from one sample in a study of shared clonotypes between healthy human individuals. The data were produced by immunoSEQ multiplex PCR, yet TCRdb's version contains in-frame clones alone and is incomplete. The sample lists 2 million to 2.5 million clones, 85% to 95% occurring once. The specimen was naive CD4+ T cells from PBMCs. Regarding subset: CD45RA+ positively selected. These receptors were obtained from a man aged 18-30 years in good health. Some clones in this sample may be carry-over from other donors' samples.

V and J are TRBV6-5 and TRBJ2-3; perhaps D is TRBD1 or TRBD2 (5 bases each). V lost 0 bases to trimming and J lost 2 bases, with 12 bases between them. This CDR3 region has 16 residues. CDR1 MNHEY and CDR2 SVGAGI come from the germline V gene. The CDR3 bases are TGTGCCAGCAGTTACTCCGGGACGGCACCCACAGATACGCAGTATTTT. Its protein is CASSYSGTAPTDTQYF.

The rearrangement uses TRBV11-1 and TRBJ1-5; no clear D gene. CDR3 length: 14 amino acids. The germline CDR1 and CDR2 sequences are SGHAT and FQDESV (reference sequence). Trimming pared 5 bases from V and 0 bases from J, leaving 8 bases between. The CDR3 nucleotides are TGTGCCAGCAGCATAAGCGGTAGCAATCAGCCCCAGCATTTT. This codes for CASSISGSNQPQHF.

The chain joins TRBV6-1 to TRBJ2-7; a possible D gene is TRBD1 (6 bases). Per germline, CDR1 MNHNS and CDR2 SASEGT. V was shortened by 7 bases and J by 3 bases, with 13 bases between the two germline ends. The CDR3 runs to 13 residues. The CDR3 region is CASKRNRDYEQYF. CDR3 bases: TGTGCCAGCAAGAGGAACAGGGACTACGAGCAGTACTTC.

Turning to this clone: Different DNA sequences within this sample yield the same CDR3. The chain carries TRBV11-3 and TRBJ2-1; no clear D. Germline CDR1 and CDR2: SGHNT and YENEEA. Trimming removed 3 bases at V and 0 bases at J, with 3 bases between. The CDR3 has 13 residues. This CDR3 is CASSFGSYNEQFF. The CDR3 region has the DNA TGTGCCAGCAGCTTCGGCTCCTACAATGAGCAGTTCTTC.

This chain joins TRBV28 and TRBJ1-2; D is unresolved. Germline V gene lookup returns CDR1 MDHEN and CDR2 SYDVKM. The CDR3 extends over 16 amino acids. V was trimmed by 1 base and J by 4 bases, leaving 16 bases between them. The chain's CDR3 is CASSLYRQVVSYGYTF. CDR3 bases: TGTGCCAGCAGTTTATATCGGCAGGTTGTGTCCTATGGCTACACCTTC.